This passage covers 27 T cell receptor beta chains from one sample sequenced in a study of control samples from healthy donors and cancer patients. Generated by immunoSEQ multiplex PCR, the TCRdb table keeps only in-frame clones and is missing some. The data contain about 12,000 clones, around 87% of them singletons. Material for sequencing was formalin-fixed, paraffin-embedded tissue. These receptors were taken from a male donor with melanoma.

The chain couples TRBV4-2 to TRBJ1-2; D remains ambiguous. Germline V gives CDR1 LGHNA, CDR2 YNFKEQ. CDR3 length equals 16 residues. V was cut by 0 bases and J by 7 bases, with 18 bases left in between. DNA for the CDR3: TGTGCCAGCAGCCAAGATTTGGGTTTTGGATCGGGTGGCTACACCTTC. Translated: CASSQDLGFGSGGYTF.

For the CDR3, the DNA is TGTGCCAGCAGCAAGGGTCAGTCGTCCTACAATGAGCAGTTCTTC. Translation: CASSKGQSSYNEQFF. The chain is built from TRBV5-4 and TRBJ2-1; the D is unclear. CDR1 and CDR2 from the germline V gene are SGHNT and YYREEE (reference sequence). This CDR3 contains 15 residues. Trimming took 4 bases from V and 1 from J, leaving 12 bases between them.

The chain links TRBV19 to TRBJ2-1; 11 positions agree with TRBD2. This CDR3 spans 14 amino acids. The trim removed 4 bases at V and 6 bases at J, leaving 2 bases unmatched. The V gene's germline CDR1 is LNHDA and CDR2 SQIVND (reference sequence). CDR3 DNA sequence: TGTGCCAGTAGTACCGGGACTAGCGGCAATGAGCAGTTCTTC. Its protein is CASSTGTSGNEQFF.

The V gene is TRBV19, the J gene TRBJ1-2; tentatively, D is TRBD1 (5 bases). Germline CDR1 and CDR2: LNHDA and SQIVND (reference sequence). The CDR3 spans 14 residues. Trimming removed 5 bases at V and 2 bases at J, with 12 bases between. CDR3 residues: CASSVARGNYGYTF. DNA of the CDR3: TGTGCCAGTAGTGTGGCACGGGGGAACTATGGCTACACCTTC.

V and J are TRBV5-1 and TRBJ2-1; 7 nucleotides agree with TRBD2. From germline, CDR1 is SGHRS and CDR2 YFSETQ. This CDR3 contains 15 residues. After removal of 4 bases from V and 6 bases from J, the junction contained 10 bases not matched to a gene. The CDR3 nucleotides are TGCGCCAGCAGCCCACAGGCGGGAGTTGGCAATGAGCAGTTCTTC. Translation: CASSPQAGVGNEQFF. The complete variable domain, with remaining parts taken from reference TRBV5-1 and TRBJ2-1, reads KAGVTQTPRYLIKTRGQQVTLSCSPISGHRSVSWYQQTPGQGLQFLFEYFSETQRNKGNFPGRFSGRQFSNSRSEMNVSTLELGDSALYLCASSPQAGVGNEQFFGPGTRLTVL.

The chain employs TRBV7-8 and TRBJ1-3; D possibly corresponds to TRBD1 (5 bases). Per the germline V gene, CDR1 is SGHVS and CDR2 is FQNEAQ. This CDR3 is built from 15 residues. Trimming cost V 5 bases and J 1 base, with 12 bases left between them. This chain's CDR3 is CASSPRRGSGNTIYF. The CDR3 bases are TGTGCCAGCAGCCCTCGAAGGGGATCTGGAAACACCATATATTTT.

The chain links TRBV27 to TRBJ2-7; 9 bases are shared with TRBD1. This CDR3 is 12 amino acids long. The V gene end was trimmed by 5 bases and the J gene end by 5 bases; junction bases not matched to a gene: 1. CDR1 and CDR2 (germline): MNHEY, SMNVEV (reference sequence). CDR3 region: CASSDRGNEQYF. The DNA for the CDR3 is TGTGCCAGCAGTGACAGGGGGAACGAGCAGTACTTC.

This clone has a single count. The chain has TRBV9 and TRBJ1-1, with no clear D. V gave up 4 bases and J gave up 2 bases, with 12 bases separating them. This CDR3 spans 14 amino acids. The germline V gene has CDR1 SGDLS and CDR2 YYNGEE. The CDR3 here is CASSPRGGNTEAFF. The CDR3 nucleotides read TGTGCCAGCAGCCCTCGGGGAGGAAACACTGAAGCTTTCTTT.

This clone was recorded a few times. This chain uses TRBV4-2 with TRBJ1-2; D remains unclear. V shed 1 base and J shed 2 bases, with 5 bases lying between them. The CDR3 contains 13 residues. Per the germline V gene, CDR1 is LGHNA and CDR2 is YNFKEQ. In DNA form, the CDR3 reads TGTGCCAGCAGCCAAGCCGGGAACTATGGCTACACCTTC. Protein product: CASSQAGNYGYTF.

This rearrangement joins TRBV11-3 to TRBJ2-3; D remains unclear. Germline lookup yields CDR1 SGHNT and CDR2 YENEEA. The V and J ends lost 0 bases and 3 bases respectively, with 10 bases between them. The CDR3 spans 15 residues. CDR3 protein: CASSLEPAVTDTQYF. The CDR3 DNA reads as TGTGCCAGCAGCTTAGAGCCGGCAGTAACAGATACGCAGTATTTT.

The chain employs TRBV15 and TRBJ2-7, with TRBD1 identical over 9 bases. CDR1 and CDR2 from the germline V gene are LNHNV and YYDKDF (reference sequence). The CDR3 length is 14 residues. Trimming took 5 bases from V and 4 from J; bases not matched to a gene: 6. CDR3 amino acids: CATSEGTGSYEQYF. The CDR3 coding sequence is TGTGCCACCAGCGAGGGGACAGGGTCTTACGAGCAGTACTTC.

The V call is TRBV24-1, the J call TRBJ2-6; no clear D. Trimming left V 1 base short and J 0 bases short, with 3 bases between. Germline lookup yields CDR1 KGHDR and CDR2 SFDVKD. The CDR3 spans 15 residues. Here the CDR3 DNA reads TGTGCCACCAGTGATTTAGACTCTGGGGCCAACGTCCTGACTTTC. Its translation is CATSDLDSGANVLTF.

The chain has TRBV2 and TRBJ2-2; TRBD2 agrees at 9 bases. With 6 bases clipped from V and 1 base from J, the junction kept 3 bases outside the gene matches. CDR1 is SNHLY, CDR2 FYNNEI, per germline. The CDR3 runs 15 residues. The CDR3 nucleotides read TGTGCCAGCAGGGGTAGCGGGAGGAACACCGGGGAGCTGTTTTTT. Translation: CASRGSGRNTGELFF.

The V gene is TRBV5-6, the J gene TRBJ1-2; possibly TRBD1 for D (6 bases). V was shortened by 0 bases and J by 7 bases, with 7 bases between the two germline ends. CDR3 length: 12 amino acids. The V gene's germline CDR1 is SGHDT and CDR2 YYEEEE. The CDR3 DNA reads as TGTGCCAGCAGCTTGGGGACAGCTGGCTACACCTTC. Translated, it gives CASSLGTAGYTF.

The genes are TRBV19 and TRBJ2-7; 10 positions agree with TRBD1. This CDR3 comprises 13 residues. The trim removed 4 bases at V and 6 bases at J, leaving 3 bases unmatched. Per the germline V gene, CDR1 is LNHDA and CDR2 is SQIVND (reference sequence). The CDR3 nucleotides read TGTGCCAGTAGTACTGACAGGGGGCGCGAGCAGTACTTC. Translated, it gives CASSTDRGREQYF.

The chain recombines TRBV6-2 or TRBV6-3 with TRBJ2-3, with a possible D match to TRBD2 (6 bases). Trimming left V 4 bases short and J 3 bases short, with 11 bases between. The germline CDR1 and CDR2 sequences are MNHEY and SVGEGT. The CDR3 covers 14 residues. The DNA for the CDR3 is TGTGCCAGCAGTTCGGGACTTCAAACAGATACGCAGTATTTT. Protein: CASSSGLQTDTQYF.

The rearrangement joins TRBV11-3 to TRBJ1-4, with TRBD1 as a possible D gene (6 bases). Trimming took 1 base from V and 4 from J, leaving 10 bases between them. The CDR3 totals 15 residues. The germline CDR1 and CDR2 sequences are SGHNT and YENEEA. CDR3 DNA sequence: TGTGCCAGCAGCTTAGGACAGGCTGATAATGAAAAACTGTTTTTT. Translated, it gives CASSLGQADNEKLFF. Full variable domain (rest looked up from reference TRBV11-3 and TRBJ1-4): EAGVVQSPRYKIIEKKQPVAFWCNPISGHNTLYWYLQNLGQGPELLIRYENEEAVDDSQLPKDRFSAERLKGVDSTLKIQPAELGDSAVYLCASSLGQADNEKLFFGSGTQLSVL.

The J gene is TRBJ1-1, the V gene TRBV7-2; unclear D gene. V shed 5 bases and J shed 0 bases, with 7 bases lying between them. Per the germline V gene, CDR1 is SGHTA and CDR2 is FQGNSA. The CDR3 contains 13 residues. As DNA, the CDR3 is TGTGCCAGCAGCCCGTACATGAACACTGAAGCTTTCTTT. This translates into CASSPYMNTEAFF.

This clone was picked up a small number of times. The rearrangement joins TRBV24-1 to TRBJ2-2; D is possibly TRBD1 or TRBD2 (5 bases each). CDR1 KGHDR and CDR2 SFDVKD come from the germline V gene. V lost 5 bases, J lost 6 bases, and 21 bases lay in between. This CDR3 spans 17 amino acids. DNA of the CDR3: TGTGCCACCAGTGGCTCCACGGGGCTCCGCGACGCCGGGGAGCTGTTTTTT. It codes for CATSGSTGLRDAGELFF.

The gene calls are TRBV5-1 and TRBJ2-5; tentative D call: TRBD2 (6 bases). The CDR3 has 14 amino acids. Trimming removed 8 bases from V and 5 bases from J, with 19 bases in between. Germline V lookup: CDR1 SGHRS, CDR2 YFSETQ. CDR3 amino acids: CASTSGESGETQYF. The CDR3 bases are TGCGCCAGTACCTCGGGGGAATCGGGGGAGACCCAGTACTTC.

The gene calls are TRBV19 and TRBJ2-2; TRBD2 matches 10 bases. Unmatched junction bases numbered 11, after V lost 8 bases and J lost 5 bases. The CDR3 loop spans 16 amino acids. Germline V gene lookup returns CDR1 LNHDA and CDR2 SQIVND (reference sequence). Written as DNA, the CDR3 is TGTGCCAGTTCAAGCGGGAGGGCCGAATATACCGGGGAGCTGTTTTTT. It codes for CASSSGRAEYTGELFF.

This chain joins TRBV28 and TRBJ1-6; D gene ambiguous. The V end lost 3 bases, the J end lost 13 bases, and 10 bases lay between the germline ends. This CDR3 has 12 amino acids. The germline V gene encodes CDR1 MDHEN and CDR2 SYDVKM. In nucleotides, the CDR3 is TGTGCCAGCAGTTTTCGATCCAAGCCCCTCCACTTT. Its protein product is CASSFRSKPLHF. Combining the CDR3 with reference TRBV28 and TRBJ1-6 gives the whole variable domain DVKVTQSSRYLVKRTGEKVFLECVQDMDHENMFWYRQDPGLGLRLIYFSYDVKMKEKGDIPEGYSVSREKKERFSLILESASTNQTSMYLCASSFRSKPLHFGNGTRLTVT.

The chain couples TRBV6-5 to TRBJ2-1; D is undetermined. Per the germline V gene, CDR1 is MNHEY and CDR2 is SVGAGI. This CDR3 spans 12 amino acids. V was trimmed by 6 bases and J by 8 bases, leaving 11 bases between them. This CDR3 is CASSQSQDEQFF. The CDR3, as DNA: TGTGCCAGCAGCCAATCCCAAGATGAGCAGTTCTTC.

The chain uses TRBV7-8 and TRBJ2-7, with 13 positions matching TRBD2. Germline-derived CDR1 and CDR2 are SGHVS and FQNEAQ. Trimming at V came to 5 bases and at J to 2 bases, leaving 9 bases not matched to a gene. The CDR3 has 17 residues. This CDR3 reads CASSPGRLAGGTYEQYV. The CDR3 nucleotides are TGTGCCAGCAGCCCCGGGAGACTAGCGGGAGGTACCTACGAGCAGTACGTC.

CDR3 nucleotide sequence: TGTGCCAGCTCTCGGCGGTGGGGGGCCAAAAACATTCAGTACTTC. Translation gives CASSRRWGAKNIQYF. The rearrangement uses TRBV21-1 and TRBJ2-4. TRBV21-1 corresponds to a pseudogene. The CDR3 totals 15 residues.

This clone was found once. One junction end disagrees with the germline gene, perhaps due to a read error. The V gene is TRBV4-1, the J gene TRBJ1-2; TRBD1 matches 9 bases. The CDR3 has 13 residues. Germline assignment: CDR1 MGHRA and CDR2 YSYEKL. Written as DNA, the CDR3 is TGCGCCAGCAGCCGACAGGGGGACTATGGCTACACCTTT. This sequence encodes CASSRQGDYGYTF.

The V call is TRBV15, the J call TRBJ1-1; the D is unclear. V was shortened by 3 bases and J by 0 bases, with 11 bases between the two germline ends. In germline, CDR1 is LNHNV, CDR2 YYDKDF (reference sequence). This CDR3 is 15 amino acids long. This CDR3 is CATSRGKGLNTEAFF. CDR3 bases: TGTGCCACCAGCAGGGGAAAGGGTCTGAACACTGAAGCTTTCTTT.